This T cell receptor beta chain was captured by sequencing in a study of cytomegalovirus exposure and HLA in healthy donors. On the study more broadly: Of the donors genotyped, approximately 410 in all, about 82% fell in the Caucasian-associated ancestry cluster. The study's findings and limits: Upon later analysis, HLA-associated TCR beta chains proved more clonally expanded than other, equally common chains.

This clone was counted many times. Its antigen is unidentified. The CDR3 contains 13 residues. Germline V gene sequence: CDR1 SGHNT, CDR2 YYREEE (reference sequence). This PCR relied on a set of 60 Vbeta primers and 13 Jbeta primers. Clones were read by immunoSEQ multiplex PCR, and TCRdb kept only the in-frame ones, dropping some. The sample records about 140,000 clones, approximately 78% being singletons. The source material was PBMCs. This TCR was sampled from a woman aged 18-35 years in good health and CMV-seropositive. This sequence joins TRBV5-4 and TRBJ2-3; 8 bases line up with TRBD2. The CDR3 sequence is CGTAGGQTDTQYF. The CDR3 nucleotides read TGTGGAACGGCGGGGGGCCAGACAGATACGCAGTATTTT.